One sample yielded the 11 T cell receptor beta chains listed below, sequenced in a study of blood T cells in healthy people across ages. A second PCR of about 7 to 12 cycles used a sample-barcoded 5' primer and a J-beta primer mix. TCRdb fed the 5' RACE reads into MiXCR, producing one record per CDR3 protein. The table has about 800,000 distinct CDR3 sequences, roughly 25% seen once. These data were also reused for a study on T cells of mothers and their children.

Sample: blood. The receptors stem from a boy younger than 18 in good health.

The chain combines TRBV28 with TRBJ2-4, with D perhaps matching TRBD2 (6 bases). Per germline, CDR1 MDHEN and CDR2 SYDVKM. Trimming left V 7 bases short and J 5 bases short, with 15 bases between. The CDR3 is 14 amino acids. CDR3 sequence (DNA): TGTGCCAGCACCGCCAGACTAGGACAAAACATTCAGTACTTC. Translation: CASTARLGQNIQYF.

This clonotype turned up a few times. The gene calls are TRBV12-3 or TRBV12-4 and TRBJ2-5, with 13 bases identical to TRBD2. With 4 bases clipped from V and 5 bases from J, the junction kept 10 bases outside the gene matches. The CDR3 is 17 amino acids. CDR3 bases: TGTGCCAGCAGTTACCTATCGGGACTAGCGGGGTGGGAGACCCAGTACTTC. This sequence encodes CASSYLSGLAGWETQYF.

A few counts support this clonotype. The rearrangement uses TRBV4-2 and TRBJ2-7; 7 positions agree with TRBD2. This CDR3 has 16 amino acids. V trimming: 5 bases; J trimming: 1 base; junction bases outside the gene matches: 11. Germline-derived CDR1 and CDR2 are LGHNA and YNFKEQ. The CDR3 loop reads CASSSPWGGSSYEQYF. For the CDR3, the DNA is TGTGCCAGCAGCTCCCCCTGGGGCGGGAGTTCCTACGAGCAGTACTTC.

The chain carries TRBV14 and TRBJ1-2; 8 bases fit TRBD1. This CDR3 has 13 residues. Trimming took 5 bases from V and 7 from J; bases not matched to a gene: 6. Germline V gene data show CDR1 as SGHDN and CDR2 as FVKESK. CDR3 region: CASSWTGLRGYTF. The CDR3 DNA reads as TGTGCCAGCAGCTGGACAGGGCTTCGTGGCTACACCTTC. Filled out from reference TRBV14 and TRBJ1-2, the complete variable domain reads EAGVTQFPSHSVIEKGQTVTLRCDPISGHDNLYWYRRVMGKEIKFLLHFVKESKQDESGMPNNRFLAERTGGTYSTLKVQPAELEDSGVYFCASSWTGLRGYTFGSGTRLTVV.

The J gene is TRBJ2-3, the V gene TRBV7-3; 8 positions agree with TRBD2. The CDR3 totals 16 residues. Germline V lookup: CDR1 SGHTA, CDR2 FQGTGA. Trimming removed 5 bases from V and 0 bases from J; junction bases left unmatched: 7. The CDR3 DNA sequence: TGTGCCAGCAGCCTCCTCCCTAGCGGGAGCACAGATACGCAGTATTTT. Its translation: CASSLLPSGSTDTQYF.

The chain uses TRBV6-6 and TRBJ2-7, with TRBD2 identical over 15 bases. This CDR3 region has 17 residues. The V gene's germline CDR1 is MNHNY and CDR2 SVGAGI (reference sequence). Germline trimming cut 2 bases from V and 4 bases from J; bases unmatched to any gene: 6. CDR3: CASSYGGLAGGRYEQYF. The CDR3, as DNA: TGTGCCAGCAGTTACGGCGGACTAGCGGGAGGGCGGTACGAGCAGTACTTC.

The V and J genes are TRBV11-2 and TRBJ2-4, with D possibly matching TRBD1 (5 bases). V was pared by 3 bases and J by 1 base, with 10 bases between. This CDR3 is built from 15 residues. Per germline, CDR1 SGHAT and CDR2 FQNNGV. CDR3 sequence (DNA): TGTGCCAGCAGCTTGGGGCCGGAGGCCAAAAACATTCAGTACTTC. It encodes CASSLGPEAKNIQYF. Filled out from reference TRBV11-2 and TRBJ2-4, the complete variable domain reads EAGVAQSPRYKIIEKRQSVAFWCNPISGHATLYWYQQILGQGPKLLIQFQNNGVVDDSQLPKDRFSAERLKGVDSTLKIQPAKLEDSAVYLCASSLGPEAKNIQYFGAGTRLSVL.

This clonotype was seen many times. The chain links TRBV7-9 to TRBJ1-5; perhaps TRBD1 as D (6 bases). The germline V and J ends were trimmed by 1 base and 5 bases, with 6 bases remaining between them. The CDR3 consists of 13 residues. The germline V gene has CDR1 SEHNR and CDR2 FQNEAQ (reference sequence). CDR3 in DNA: TGTGCCAGCAGCTTAGACAGGGATCAGCCCCAGCATTTT. This sequence encodes CASSLDRDQPQHF.

This clonotype was observed a handful of times. The rearrangement uses TRBV15 and TRBJ1-2, with D possibly matching TRBD1 (6 bases). Trimming removed 1 base at V and 0 bases at J, with 15 bases between. Germline values: CDR1 LNHNV, CDR2 YYDKDF (reference sequence). The CDR3 length is 17 residues. The CDR3 coding sequence is TGTGCCACCAGCAGAGGGGGGGCGGACCGAGCTAACTATGGCTACACCTTC. It translates to CATSRGGADRANYGYTF.

J is TRBJ2-1 and V is TRBV18; a weak D match, TRBD2 (5 bases). The CDR3 totals 13 residues. Germline CDR1 is KGHSH and CDR2 is LQKENI. Trimming pared 5 bases from V and 5 bases from J, leaving 10 bases between. CDR3: CASSIGLDNEQFF. The CDR3, as DNA: TGTGCCAGCTCAATTGGACTTGACAATGAGCAGTTCTTC.

The CDR3 protein is CASRPSEVHEQYF. The CDR3 coding sequence is TGTGCCAGCAGACCCTCCGAGGTACATGAGCAGTACTTC. The V and J genes are TRBV2 and TRBJ2-7; unclear D gene. The CDR3 is made up of 13 amino acids. V was cut by 6 bases and J by 7 bases, with 16 bases left in between. Germline lookup yields CDR1 SNHLY and CDR2 FYNNEI.